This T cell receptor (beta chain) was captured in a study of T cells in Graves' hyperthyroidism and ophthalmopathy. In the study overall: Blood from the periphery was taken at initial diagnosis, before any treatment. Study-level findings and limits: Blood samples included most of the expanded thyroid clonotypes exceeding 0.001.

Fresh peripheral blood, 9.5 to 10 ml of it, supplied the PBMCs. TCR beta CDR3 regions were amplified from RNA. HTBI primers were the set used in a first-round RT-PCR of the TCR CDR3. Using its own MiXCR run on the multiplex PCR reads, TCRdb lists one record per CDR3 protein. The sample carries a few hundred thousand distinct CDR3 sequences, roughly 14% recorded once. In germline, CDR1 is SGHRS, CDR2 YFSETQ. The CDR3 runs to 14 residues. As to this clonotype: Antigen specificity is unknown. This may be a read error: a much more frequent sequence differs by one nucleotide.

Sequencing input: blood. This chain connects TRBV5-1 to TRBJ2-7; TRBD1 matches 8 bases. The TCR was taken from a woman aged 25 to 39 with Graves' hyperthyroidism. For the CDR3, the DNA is TGCGCCAACAGCTCGGGACAGGTTGGGTACGAGCAGTACTTC. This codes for CANSSGQVGYEQYF.